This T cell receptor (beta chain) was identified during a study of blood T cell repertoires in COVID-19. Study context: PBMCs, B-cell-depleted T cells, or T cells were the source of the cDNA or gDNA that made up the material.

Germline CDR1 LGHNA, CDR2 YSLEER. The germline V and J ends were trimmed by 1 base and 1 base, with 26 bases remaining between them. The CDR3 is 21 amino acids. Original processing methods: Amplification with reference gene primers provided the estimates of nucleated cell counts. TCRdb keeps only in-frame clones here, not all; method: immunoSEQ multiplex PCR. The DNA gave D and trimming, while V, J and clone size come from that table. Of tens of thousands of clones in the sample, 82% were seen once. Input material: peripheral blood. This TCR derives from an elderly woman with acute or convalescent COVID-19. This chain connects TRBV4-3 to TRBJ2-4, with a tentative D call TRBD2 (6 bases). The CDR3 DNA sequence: TGCGCCAGCAGCCAAGGTGGACTATCGTCATATCTGGGTCGTGCCAAAAACATTCAGTACTTC. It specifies CASSQGGLSSYLGRAKNIQYF.